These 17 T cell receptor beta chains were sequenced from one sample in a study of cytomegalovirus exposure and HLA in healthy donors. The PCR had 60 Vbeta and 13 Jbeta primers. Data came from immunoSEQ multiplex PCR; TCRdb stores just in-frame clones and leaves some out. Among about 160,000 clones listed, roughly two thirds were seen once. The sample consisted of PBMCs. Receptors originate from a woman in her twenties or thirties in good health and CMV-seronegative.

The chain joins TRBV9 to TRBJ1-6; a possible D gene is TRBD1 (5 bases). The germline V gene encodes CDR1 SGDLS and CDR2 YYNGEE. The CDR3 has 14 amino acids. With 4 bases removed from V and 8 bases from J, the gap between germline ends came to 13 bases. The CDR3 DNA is TGTGCCAGCAGCCCTGACCCGACAGATTCACCCCTCCACTTT. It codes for CASSPDPTDSPLHF. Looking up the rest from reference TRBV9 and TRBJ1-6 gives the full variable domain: DSGVTQTPKHLITATGQRVTLRCSPRSGDLSVYWYQQSLDQGLQFLIQYYNGEERAKGNILERFSAQQFPDLHSELNLSSLELGDSALYFCASSPDPTDSPLHFGNGTRLTVT.

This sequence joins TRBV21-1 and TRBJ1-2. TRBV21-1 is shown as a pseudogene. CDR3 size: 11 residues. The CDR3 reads CASSPRYGYTF. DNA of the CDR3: TGTGCCAGCAGCCCCCGCTATGGCTACACCTTC.

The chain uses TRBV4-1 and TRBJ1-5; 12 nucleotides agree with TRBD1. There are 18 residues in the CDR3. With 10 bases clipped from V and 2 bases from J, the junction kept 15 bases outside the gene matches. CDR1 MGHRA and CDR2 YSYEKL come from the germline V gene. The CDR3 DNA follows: TGCGCCACCGCCCGGGGGACAGGGGGCTATACGGGCAATCAGCCCCAGCATTTT. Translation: CATARGTGGYTGNQPQHF.

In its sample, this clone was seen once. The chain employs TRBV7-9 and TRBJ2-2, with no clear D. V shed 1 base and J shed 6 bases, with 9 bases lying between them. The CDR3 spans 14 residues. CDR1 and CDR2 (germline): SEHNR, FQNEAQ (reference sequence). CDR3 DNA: TGTGCCAGCAGCTTAGTCAAACAGCCCGGGGAGCTGTTTTTT. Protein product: CASSLVKQPGELFF.

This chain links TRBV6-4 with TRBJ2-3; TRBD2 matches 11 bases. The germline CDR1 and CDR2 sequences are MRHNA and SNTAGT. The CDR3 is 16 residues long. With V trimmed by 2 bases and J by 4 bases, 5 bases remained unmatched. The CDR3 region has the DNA TGTGCCAGCAGTGACGGAACTAGCGGGGGCCCAGATACGCAGTATTTT. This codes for CASSDGTSGGPDTQYF.

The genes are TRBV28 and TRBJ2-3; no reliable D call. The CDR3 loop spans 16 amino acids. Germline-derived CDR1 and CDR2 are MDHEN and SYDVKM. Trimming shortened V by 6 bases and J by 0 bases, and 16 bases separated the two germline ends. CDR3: CASSTPALESTDTQYF. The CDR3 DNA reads TGTGCCAGCAGCACTCCCGCTTTGGAGAGCACAGATACGCAGTATTTT.

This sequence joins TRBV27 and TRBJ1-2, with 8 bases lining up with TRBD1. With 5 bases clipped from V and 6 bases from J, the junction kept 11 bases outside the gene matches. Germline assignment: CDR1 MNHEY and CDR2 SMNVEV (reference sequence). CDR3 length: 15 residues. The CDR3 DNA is TGTGCCAGCAGTCCACGAGTGGACAGGGTAGATGGCTACACCTTC. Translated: CASSPRVDRVDGYTF.

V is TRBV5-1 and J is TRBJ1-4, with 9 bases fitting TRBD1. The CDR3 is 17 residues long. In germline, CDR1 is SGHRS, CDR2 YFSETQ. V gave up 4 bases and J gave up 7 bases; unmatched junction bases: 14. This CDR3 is CASSLTIRTGVREKLFF. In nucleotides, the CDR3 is TGCGCCAGCAGCCTGACAATTCGGACAGGGGTACGTGAAAAACTGTTTTTT. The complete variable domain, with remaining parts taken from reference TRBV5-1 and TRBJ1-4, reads KAGVTQTPRYLIKTRGQQVTLSCSPISGHRSVSWYQQTPGQGLQFLFEYFSETQRNKGNFPGRFSGRQFSNSRSEMNVSTLELGDSALYLCASSLTIRTGVREKLFFGSGTQLSVL.

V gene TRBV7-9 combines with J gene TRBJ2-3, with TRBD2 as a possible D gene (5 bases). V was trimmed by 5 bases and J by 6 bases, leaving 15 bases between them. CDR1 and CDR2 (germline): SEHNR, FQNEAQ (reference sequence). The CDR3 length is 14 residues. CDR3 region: CASSLRTVVDTQYF. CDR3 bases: TGTGCCAGCAGCCTTCGGACTGTCGTCGATACGCAGTATTTT.

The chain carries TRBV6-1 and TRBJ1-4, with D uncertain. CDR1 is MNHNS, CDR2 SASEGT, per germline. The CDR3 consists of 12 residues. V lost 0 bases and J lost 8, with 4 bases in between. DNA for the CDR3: TGTGCCAGCAGTGAAGCCCAGGAAAAACTGTTTTTT. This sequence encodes CASSEAQEKLFF.

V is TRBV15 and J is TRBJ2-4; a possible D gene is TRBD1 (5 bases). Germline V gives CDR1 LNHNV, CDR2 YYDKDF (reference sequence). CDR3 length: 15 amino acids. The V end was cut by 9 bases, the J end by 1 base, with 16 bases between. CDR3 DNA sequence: TGTGCCACGACACGACAGACCAATGCCAAAAACATTCAGTACTTC. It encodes CATTRQTNAKNIQYF.

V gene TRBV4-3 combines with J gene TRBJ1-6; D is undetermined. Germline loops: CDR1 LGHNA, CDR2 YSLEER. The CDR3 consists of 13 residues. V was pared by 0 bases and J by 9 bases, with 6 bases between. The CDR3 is CASSQESVSPLHF. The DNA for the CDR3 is TGCGCCAGCAGCCAAGAATCAGTTTCACCCCTCCACTTT.

The CDR3: CASSLTGGGTEAFF. CDR3 nucleotides: TGTGCCAGCAGCTTGACGGGGGGAGGCACTGAAGCTTTCTTT. The V gene is TRBV5-5, the J gene TRBJ1-1; TRBD1 is a possible D gene (5 bases). Trimming stripped 1 base from V and 4 bases from J, with 11 bases between. Looked up from germline, CDR1 is SGHKS and CDR2 is YYEKEE (reference sequence). This CDR3 is built from 14 residues.

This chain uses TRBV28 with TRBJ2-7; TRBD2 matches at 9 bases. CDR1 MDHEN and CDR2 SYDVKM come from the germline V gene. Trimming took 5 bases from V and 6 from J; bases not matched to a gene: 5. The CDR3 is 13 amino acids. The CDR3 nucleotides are TGTGCCAGCAGTGGCGGGAGGGTGATCGAGCAGTACTTC. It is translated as CASSGGRVIEQYF.

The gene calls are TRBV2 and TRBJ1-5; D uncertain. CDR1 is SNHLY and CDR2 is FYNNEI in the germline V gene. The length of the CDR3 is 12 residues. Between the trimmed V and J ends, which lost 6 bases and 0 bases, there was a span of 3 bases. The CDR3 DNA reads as TGTGCCAGCAGACTTAGCAATCAGCCCCAGCATTTT. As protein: CASRLSNQPQHF.

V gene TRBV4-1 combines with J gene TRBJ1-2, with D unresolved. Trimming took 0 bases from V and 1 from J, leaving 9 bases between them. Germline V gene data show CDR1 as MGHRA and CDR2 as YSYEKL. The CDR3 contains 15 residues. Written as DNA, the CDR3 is TGCGCCAGCAGCCAAGACCGGTACTATAACTATGGCTACACCTTC. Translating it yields CASSQDRYYNYGYTF.

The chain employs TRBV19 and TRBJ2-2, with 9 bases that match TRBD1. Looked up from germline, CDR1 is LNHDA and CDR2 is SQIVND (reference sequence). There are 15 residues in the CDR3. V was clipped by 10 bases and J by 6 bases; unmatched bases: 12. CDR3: CATLAGTGYPGELFF. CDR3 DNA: TGTGCCACCTTAGCCGGGACAGGGTACCCCGGGGAGCTGTTTTTT.